This entry lists 20 T cell receptor beta chains sequenced from one sample in a study of blood T cells in healthy people across ages. Next came a second PCR, run for roughly 6 to 11 cycles, which used a sample-barcoded 5' primer along with a J-beta primer mix. Using its own MiXCR run on the 5' RACE reads, TCRdb lists one record per CDR3 protein. The profile shows 710,000 or so distinct CDR3 sequences, approximately 29% of them singletons. The material sequenced was blood. Source of these receptors: a woman over 75 in good health.

The J gene is TRBJ1-2, the V gene TRBV28, with D possibly being TRBD1 (5 bases). The germline gives CDR1 MDHEN, CDR2 SYDVKM. This CDR3 is 18 amino acids long. V was shortened by 3 bases and J by 3 bases, with 23 bases between the two germline ends. The CDR3 is CASSFSRRGLNTDYGYTF. The CDR3 DNA reads TGTGCCAGCAGTTTCAGTCGGAGGGGACTCAACACTGACTATGGCTACACCTTC.

The chain carries TRBV3-1 and TRBJ1-1; no definite D call. The V end was cut by 0 bases, the J end by 5 bases, with 10 bases between. This CDR3 has 14 amino acids. Per germline, CDR1 LGHDT and CDR2 YNNKEL (reference sequence). The CDR3 sequence is CASSQEGSRTEAFF. CDR3 in DNA: TGTGCCAGCAGCCAAGAAGGTTCGAGGACTGAAGCTTTCTTT.

This clonotype was recorded at least ten times. This rearrangement joins TRBV6-5 to TRBJ2-1; 10 bases align to TRBD1. V trimming: 6 bases; J trimming: 9 bases; junction bases outside the gene matches: 11. The CDR3 runs to 15 residues. Germline loops: CDR1 MNHEY, CDR2 SVGAGI. CDR3 DNA sequence: TGTGCCAGCAGCAACCCCGGGACAGGGGCGGGTGAGCAGTTCTTC. As protein: CASSNPGTGAGEQFF.

A few counts support this clonotype. This chain uses TRBV5-1 with TRBJ2-7, with TRBD1 matching over 11 bases. This CDR3 has 16 amino acids. The V segment lost 1 base and the J segment 1 base; nucleotides outside the gene matches: 4. Germline CDR1 is SGHRS and CDR2 is YFSETQ. The CDR3 coding sequence is TGCGCCAGCAGCTTGACTGGGACAGGGGGATCCTACGAGCAGTACTTC. Encoded protein: CASSLTGTGGSYEQYF.

The sample holds many counts of this clonotype. The rearrangement links TRBV7-2 to TRBJ2-5, with TRBD2 matching over 16 bases. Germline loops: CDR1 SGHTA, CDR2 FQGNSA. The V segment lost 0 bases and the J segment 1 base; nucleotides outside the gene matches: 5. The CDR3 is made up of 19 amino acids. Here the CDR3 DNA reads TGTGCCAGCAGCTTAGCGGGGACTAGCGGGGGGGCTCTCCAAGAGACCCAGTACTTC. Residues: CASSLAGTSGGALQETQYF.

This clonotype was found many times. This rearrangement joins TRBV12-3 or TRBV12-4 to TRBJ2-3; D might be TRBD2 (5 bases). V gave up 10 bases and J gave up 2 bases, with 16 bases separating them. This CDR3 has 14 residues. CDR3 region: CATSPLKLTDTQYF. The CDR3 DNA reads TGTGCCACTAGCCCCCTAAAGCTCACAGATACGCAGTATTTT.

Notes on this clonotype: This may be a read error, as it is one base from a much larger clone. V and J are TRBV20-1 and TRBJ2-1; D is perhaps TRBD1 (6 bases). The ends were cut back, 6 bases at V and 10 bases at J, with 28 bases in the middle. Looked up from germline, CDR1 is DFQATT and CDR2 is SNEGSKA (reference sequence). This CDR3 has 16 residues. The CDR3 DNA sequence: TGCAGTGCCTCGACCTCGCTCCGGACAGCGGATTACGAGCAGTTCTTC. Its protein is CSASTSLRTADYEQFF.

On this clonotype: A read error is possible here, since a much larger clone lies one base away. The chain is built from TRBV6-2 or TRBV6-3 and TRBJ2-4, with D possibly TRBD1 on 5 matching bases. The CDR3 spans 12 residues. Trimming removed 4 bases from V and 13 bases from J, with 14 bases in between. Germline V gives CDR1 MNHEY, CDR2 SVGEGT. The CDR3 spells CASSSKRGKQYF. CDR3 nucleotides: TGTGCCAGCAGTTCCAAAAGGGGCAAGCAGTACTTC.

To note about this clonotype: This may come from a read error, since a much larger clone is one base off. This chain joins TRBV5-1 and TRBJ2-1, with TRBD2 as a possible D gene (6 bases). In germline, CDR1 is SGHRS, CDR2 YFSETQ. Trimming pared 5 bases from V and 4 bases from J, leaving 19 bases between. The length of the CDR3 is 16 residues. CDR3 nucleotide sequence: TGCGCCAGCAGGCGCGTAGCGGTGGCTGATTACAATGAGCAGTTCTTC. Protein product: CASRRVAVADYNEQFF.

This chain links TRBV30 with TRBJ1-2, with a weak D call TRBD1 (5 bases). Trimming pared 3 bases from V and 8 bases from J, leaving 16 bases between. The germline V gene has CDR1 GTSNPN and CDR2 SVGIG (reference sequence). The length of the CDR3 is 13 residues. CDR3 region: CAWRRDLLGGYTF. The CDR3 coding sequence is TGTGCCTGGAGAAGGGACCTCCTTGGAGGCTACACCTTC.

In this sample, this clonotype turned up many times. This chain links TRBV7-9 with TRBJ2-2, with D possibly TRBD1 on 5 matching bases. This CDR3 is 15 amino acids long. Looked up from germline, CDR1 is SEHNR and CDR2 is FQNEAQ (reference sequence). V was shortened by 1 base and J by 5 bases, with 11 bases between the two germline ends. CDR3 sequence (DNA): TGTGCCAGCAGCTTAGAGCCAGGGTGGACCGGGGAGCTGTTTTTT. Encoded protein: CASSLEPGWTGELFF.

This clonotype was seen at least ten times. This CDR3 is CATSRVDLSGANVLTF. The CDR3 DNA is TGTGCCACCAGCAGAGTAGACCTCTCTGGGGCCAACGTCCTGACTTTC. The chain recombines TRBV15 with TRBJ2-6; D unclear. Germline V gene sequence: CDR1 LNHNV, CDR2 YYDKDF (reference sequence). The V end lost 1 base, the J end lost 0 bases, and 7 bases lay between the germline ends. The CDR3 contains 16 residues.

This clonotype was detected ten times or more. The chain employs TRBV7-9 and TRBJ2-1, with 8 bases fitting TRBD2. Per the germline V gene, CDR1 is SEHNR and CDR2 is FQNEAQ (reference sequence). The CDR3 extends over 16 amino acids. Trimming at V came to 6 bases and at J to 1 base, leaving 8 bases not matched to a gene. CDR3: CASRRSGGGSYNEQFF. The DNA of the CDR3 is TGTGCCAGCAGGCGAAGCGGGGGCGGGTCCTACAATGAGCAGTTCTTC.

In the case of this clonotype: One base away lies a much larger clone, so this may be a sequencing read error. The J gene is TRBJ1-2, the V gene TRBV10-3; tentative D call: TRBD1 (5 bases). There are 12 residues in the CDR3. Germline V gene lookup returns CDR1 ENHRY and CDR2 SYGVKD. CDR3 residues: CGISESGHGYTF. The CDR3 region has the DNA TGTGGCATCAGTGAGTCGGGACATGGCTACACCTTC.

The table lists this clonotype with a few counts. The chain is built from TRBV24-1 and TRBJ2-2, with TRBD2 as a possible D gene (6 bases). The CDR3 runs to 13 residues. The germline V gene has CDR1 KGHDR and CDR2 SFDVKD. Trimming removed 5 bases at V and 5 bases at J, with 8 bases between. In DNA, the CDR3 is TGTGCCACCAGTGCGGCGGGGACCGGGGAGCTGTTTTTT. Its protein product is CATSAAGTGELFF.

As to this clonotype: Just one base apart from a much larger clone, this may be a read error. V usage is TRBV7-9 and J usage is TRBJ2-1; no firm D call. The assigned J gene may be wrong: the sequence end matches TRBJ2-7 better. CDR3 length equals 14 residues. Germline CDR1 is SEHNR and CDR2 is FQNEAQ (reference sequence). Here the CDR3 reads CASSPLTSDNEQYF. The CDR3 nucleotides read TGTGCCAGCAGCCCACTTACCTCAGACAATGAGCAGTACTTC.

J is TRBJ1-2 and V is TRBV6-2 or TRBV6-3; D is undetermined. With 6 bases removed from V and 0 bases from J, the gap between germline ends came to 11 bases. CDR3 length: 14 residues. Germline CDR1 and CDR2: MNHEY and SVGEGT. For the CDR3, the DNA is TGTGCCAGCAGATTACAGATTACTAACTATGGCTACACCTTC. Residues: CASRLQITNYGYTF.

Regarding this clonotype: An end of the junction does not agree with germline; a read error may underlie this. The V call is TRBV27, the J call TRBJ2-7; 7 bases are shared with TRBD2. CDR1 and CDR2 from the germline V gene are MNHEY and SMNVEV (reference sequence). The CDR3 covers 14 residues. The CDR3: CASSSRDYSYERYF. Written as DNA, the CDR3 is TGTGCCAGCAGTAGCCGGGACTACTCCTACGAGCGGTACTTC.

The sample holds many counts of this clonotype. This chain joins TRBV28 and TRBJ2-1, with 14 positions matching TRBD2. J lost 8 bases, V lost 3 bases, and 9 bases had no gene match. CDR1 and CDR2 (germline): MDHEN, SYDVKM. This CDR3 has 17 residues. The CDR3 DNA is TGTGCCAGCAGTTTTTCTATCGGGACTAGCGGGAGCCATGAGCAGTTCTTC. This sequence encodes CASSFSIGTSGSHEQFF. Supplemented by reference TRBV28 and TRBJ2-1, the full variable domain reads DVKVTQSSRYLVKRTGEKVFLECVQDMDHENMFWYRQDPGLGLRLIYFSYDVKMKEKGDIPEGYSVSREKKERFSLILESASTNQTSMYLCASSFSIGTSGSHEQFFGPGTRLTVL.

The chain employs TRBV27 and TRBJ1-3; D remains unclear. The germline V and J ends were trimmed by 6 bases and 0 bases, with 12 bases remaining between them. Per the germline V gene, CDR1 is MNHEY and CDR2 is SMNVEV (reference sequence). This CDR3 has 15 residues. This chain's CDR3 is CASRITANSGNTIYF. The CDR3 DNA reads as TGTGCCAGCAGAATTACAGCGAACTCTGGAAACACCATATATTTT.